This TCR beta chain was observed in a study of shared clonotypes between healthy human individuals (dated by TCRdb to about 2020). About the full investigation: A couple of women and a few men aged 18 to 49 years were included in the cohort. Per donor, three plates each were used for CD4 naive and CD4 memory, two for CD8 naive, and one for CD8 memory. To estimate repertoire size and how much clonotypes are shared between individuals, the study performed deep sequencing of blood TCR repertoires from a few healthy adults. To increase sequencing depth and limit assay-specific biases, TCR repertoire library preparation and sequencing were carried out by different laboratories using diverse techniques. Each donor's leukapheresis produced roughly between about 0.8 and 8.9 billion PBMCs. What the work shows at the level of the full study, not this receptor alone: Incomplete sequencing was indicated by rarefaction of sorted-subset datasets, despite the large sequencing depth. The small number of donors limited the genetic and exposure-history diversity represented. Based on pairwise subsampling, the degree of clonotype sharing among donors was expected to be affected by sequencing depth. About 4.5% of naive CD4, roughly 3.5% of naive CD8, approximately 2% of memory CD4, and approximately 0.4% of memory CD8 clonotypes were shared across several donors. Only blood was sampled, and tissue TCR repertoires likely differ from those in blood. Higher generation probabilities were observed for clonotypes shared by all four sorted-subset donors than for non-shared clonotypes. Estimated clonotype richness was generally larger for naive than for memory subsets.

A single count supports this clone. Its antigen specificity is not known. Base qualities were left out, and no much larger clone turns up one base away. Using the deep immunoSEQ assay, multiplex PCR amplified TCR CDR3 regions from genomic DNA. For each cell subset, the extracted genomic DNA was distributed evenly across all wells of several immunoSEQ 96-well plates, and each plate served as one replicate. For sorted subsets, each replicate PCR was loaded with roughly 200 ng genomic DNA, equivalent to 30,000 or so T cell genomes. The purified libraries were quantified using a Qubit 3.0 fluorometer, sized with a Bioanalyzer 2100, and then quantified again using the KAPA Library Quantification kit. Every immunoSEQ 96-well plate was sequenced on a dedicated single-read 150-cycle Illumina NextSeq 550 flow cell. The original methods were these. Because the immunoSEQ output held only junctional sequences and lacked quality scores, the filtering could not match the filtering applied to full-length reads. To assign V/J genes and CDR3, sequences were annotated against IMGT germline references using PyIR, a Python wrapper for IgBLAST v1.9. Reads with weak V/J assignments (E-value above 1e-6), missing CDR3, stop codons, out-of-frame junctions, or ambiguous translated residues were removed. V3J clonotypes were defined as sequences sharing the same inferred V gene, J gene, and CDR3 amino acid sequence. Percentage overlap between repertoires was calculated by dividing the number of shared unique clonotypes by the size of the smaller repertoire. Three approaches were used to assess repertoire richness: RTK rarefaction, the Chao1 estimator, and Recon v2.1 estimates of unobserved clonotypes. Generation probabilities were computed with OLGA for all TCRbeta clonotypes obtained by the gDNA method from a few donors. As stored in TCRdb, this immuneACCESS dataset retains in-frame rearrangements with V and J assigned. A fraction of the clones does not appear; measured against another copy, unresolved V genes explain less than half of the discrepancy, and the remainder lacks a known reason. D and trimming come from the DNA, and the V and J calls and clone size come from that table. This sample comprises roughly 2 million clones, 90% to 97% of them detected only once. Clones ranked in the top ten supply 0.1% to 0.15% of the sample.

The donors were healthy, HIV-negative adults with no recently reported acute infections or vaccinations. Only Caucasian adults living in Nashville, Tennessee, USA were represented among the donors. CD4+ T cells were enriched by magnetic negative selection; naive cells were then positively selected on CD45RA, and the negative fraction formed the memory subset. After blood collection by leukapheresis, PBMCs were isolated using Ficoll-Histopaque density gradient centrifugation and then cryopreserved in the vapor phase of liquid nitrogen. Analytical flow cytometry was used to check the purity and quantity of every magnetically sorted T cell population. From each sorted fraction, genomic DNA was isolated and quantified by UV absorbance on a Nanodrop 2000c. There are 15 amino acids in the CDR3, from cysteine to phenylalanine inclusive. Left in the record is the CDR3 DNA by itself, 45 bases read in frame from the first base. Unmatched junction bases come to 5, with V trimmed by 7 bases and J by 4 bases. The germline V gene supplies CDR1 SGHRS and CDR2 YFSETQ.

Source material: naive CD4+ T cells sorted from blood. The cell subset or site label corresponds to: CD45RA+ positively selected. This chain is built from TRBV5-1 and TRBJ2-5; 15 bases in between match TRBD2. The clonotype was recovered from a man aged 18 to 30 in good health. In nucleotides, the sequence is TGCGCCAGCTCAGGGACTAGCGGGGGGAGAGAGACCCAGTACTTC. Protein translation: CASSGTSGGRETQYF.